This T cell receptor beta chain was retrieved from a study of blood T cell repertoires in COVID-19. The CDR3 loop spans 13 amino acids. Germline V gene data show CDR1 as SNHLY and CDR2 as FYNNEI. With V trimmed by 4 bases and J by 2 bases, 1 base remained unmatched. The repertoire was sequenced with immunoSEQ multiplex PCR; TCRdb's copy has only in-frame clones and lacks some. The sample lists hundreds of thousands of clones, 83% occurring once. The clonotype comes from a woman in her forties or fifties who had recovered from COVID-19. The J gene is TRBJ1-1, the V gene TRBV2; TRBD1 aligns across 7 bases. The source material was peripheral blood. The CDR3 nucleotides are TGTGCCAGCAGTGGGGACAGCAACACTGAAGCTTTCTTT. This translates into CASSGDSNTEAFF.